This T cell receptor (beta chain) derives from a study of human T cells and chemical hapten exposure. Study conclusions and caveats: The study found expanded TCRs formed significantly more large CDR3 similarity clusters than controls.

The CDR3 is 15 residues long. In germline, CDR1 is MDHEN, CDR2 SYDVKM. V shed 7 bases, J shed 1 base, and the junction held 7 bases outside the gene matches. The study used a library that attached unique molecular identifiers to individual cDNA molecules. TCRdb reprocessed the RACE reads via MiXCR and lists one record per CDR3 protein. The sample records hundreds of thousands of distinct CDR3 sequences, over 6% being singletons. Regarding time point: patch test 2, 6 weeks after DPC sensitization. The sample's treatment: therapeutic diphenylcyclopropenone sensitization with weekly scalp DPC. Sample donors consisted of patients with alopecia, aged 18 to 70 years, who were suitable for DPC. Comment on this clonotype: Its antigen is as yet unknown.

The TCR was taken from a young woman with alopecia areata. Some clones in this sample may be carry-over from other donors' samples. The chain uses TRBV28 and TRBJ2-3; 8 nucleotides line up with TRBD2. Sequenced material: whole blood, taken in connection with sensitization to the hapten diphenylcyclopropenone (DPC). The CDR3 loop reads CASKDGGAGTDTQYF. The CDR3 nucleotides are TGTGCCAGCAAGGACGGGGGGGCCGGCACAGATACGCAGTATTTT.